Listed below are T cell receptor beta chains from one sample, sequenced in a study of OX40 agonist ivuxolimab in advanced cancers. Produced via immunoSEQ multiplex PCR; TCRdb's table is partial and in-frame only. The sample contains under 20,000 clones, about nine tenths of which appear only once. The starting material was CD4+ or CD8+ T cells sorted from blood, obtained in a trial of the OX40 agonist ivuxolimab. The receptors were sampled from an adult with an advanced solid tumor such as melanoma, head and neck, liver or kidney cancer. Both conserved end residues are trimmed from each CDR3. Where a row states a size, it is once, few, many or the class of an expanded clone; other rows omit it.

>10|TRBV19|NA|TRBJ1-2
ASRRLGYGYT
>13|TRBV30|NA|TRBJ2-2
AWSLGPIVTGELF
>15|TRBV15|NA|NA
ATSKGSTSGGSYEQY
>11|TRBV19|NA|TRBJ2-1
ASSLVDYPEQF
>14|TRBV18|NA|TRBJ2-1
ASSPPQTGGWDEQF
>14|TRBV19|NA|TRBJ2-7
ASSIVGTGDSYEQY
>13|TRBV6-5|NA|TRBJ2-2
ASSPLGLHTGELF
>14|TRBV7-2|NA|TRBJ2-1
ASSTRGGSSYNEQF
>11|TRBV6-5|NA|TRBJ2-3
ASSLLPGDTQY
>9|TRBV20-1|NA|TRBJ1-1
SATLGAEAF
>14|TRBV15|NA|TRBJ2-1
ATSPGDRGLSNEQF
>13|TRBV4-2|NA|TRBJ2-5
ASSQTSGNQETQY
>13|TRBV7-2|NA|TRBJ1-5
ASSLVGTSNQPQH
>13|TRBV4-1|few|TRBJ2-7
ASSLQRGGLYEQY
>14|TRBV11-2|NA|TRBJ2-6
ATSAYLPAGANVLT
>16|TRBV7-2|NA|TRBJ2-1
ASSLGASSGRRGNEQF
>13|TRBV9|NA|NA
ASSGLPGGNYEQY
>12|TRBV25-1|NA|TRBJ2-7
ASSRDTGSYEQY
>12|TRBV7-2|NA|TRBJ2-7
ASSSGGVLVWQY
>13|TRBV2|few|TRBJ1-5
ASSSRGGSGQPQH